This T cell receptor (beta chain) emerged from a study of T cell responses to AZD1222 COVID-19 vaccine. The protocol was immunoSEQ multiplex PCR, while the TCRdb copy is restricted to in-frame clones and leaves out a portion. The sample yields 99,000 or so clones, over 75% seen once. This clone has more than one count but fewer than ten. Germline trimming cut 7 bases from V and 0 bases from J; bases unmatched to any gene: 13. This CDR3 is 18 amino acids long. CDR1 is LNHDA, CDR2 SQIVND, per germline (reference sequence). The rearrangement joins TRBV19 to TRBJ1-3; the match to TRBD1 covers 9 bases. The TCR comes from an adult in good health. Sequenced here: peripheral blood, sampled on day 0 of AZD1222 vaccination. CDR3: CASTSGTGIGSSGNTIYF. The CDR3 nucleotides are TGTGCCAGTACCTCCGGGACAGGGATTGGGAGCTCTGGAAACACCATATATTTT.